A single sample is the source of the 17 T cell receptor beta chains below, sequenced in a study of CD8 T cells in ankylosing spondylitis. TCRdb called the 5' RACE reads again in MiXCR, with one record for every CDR3 protein. Here the sample spans under 150,000 distinct CDR3 sequences, 9.3% being singletons. Sequencing was carried out using blood, either unsorted or a sorted T cell fraction (not recorded which). Receptors were obtained from a male donor with ankylosing spondylitis or in good health (not recorded which).

This clonotype was counted at least ten times. This chain connects TRBV6-5 to TRBJ2-5; 7 bases fit TRBD1. The CDR3 totals 15 residues. The germline CDR1 and CDR2 sequences are MNHEY and SVGAGI. The V segment lost 0 bases and the J segment 1 base; nucleotides outside the gene matches: 2. CDR3 DNA: TGTGCCAGCAGTTACTCGACAGGGAGCCAAGAGACCCAGTACTTC. This gives the protein CASSYSTGSQETQYF.

This clonotype occurred many times. This sequence joins TRBV20-1 and TRBJ2-7, with 7 bases matching TRBD1. CDR1 is DFQATT and CDR2 is SNEGSKA in the germline V gene (reference sequence). Trimming removed 0 bases from V and 4 bases from J; junction bases left unmatched: 12. CDR3 size: 16 residues. The CDR3 is CSARDPAGGSVYEQYF. CDR3 in DNA: TGCAGTGCTAGAGATCCAGCAGGGGGTAGTGTTTACGAGCAGTACTTC.

This clonotype was counted a few times. The chain carries TRBV7-2 and TRBJ2-5; the match to TRBD2 covers 9 bases. There are 16 residues in the CDR3. CDR1 and CDR2 (germline): SGHTA, FQGNSA. The J segment lost 5 bases and the V segment lost 5 bases, leaving 12 bases of the junction unmatched. This CDR3 reads CASSPGLARGRETQYF. The CDR3 coding sequence is TGTGCCAGCAGCCCGGGACTAGCACGAGGGAGGGAGACCCAGTACTTC.

This clonotype showed up just a few times. V gene TRBV4-3 combines with J gene TRBJ2-1; a weak D match, TRBD2 (6 bases). The CDR3 sequence is 18 residues long. Per germline, CDR1 LGHNA and CDR2 YSLEER. Trimming took off 0 bases at V and 5 bases at J, with 20 bases between the two ends. CDR3 bases: TGCGCCAGCAGCCAAGATAGTCCATCTCGGGAGATCCACAATGAGCAGTTCTTC. This codes for CASSQDSPSREIHNEQFF.

This clonotype has only a few counts. The chain joins TRBV29-1 to TRBJ2-2; D perhaps matches TRBD1 (6 bases). The CDR3 runs to 14 residues. Germline V CDR1 and CDR2: SQVTM, ANQGSEA. As DNA, the CDR3 is TGCAGTGCTGTCAGGGGCGCGGACACCGGGGAGCTGTTTTTT. It yields the protein CSAVRGADTGELFF.

The rearrangement links TRBV15 to TRBJ2-7, with D hard to call. The length of the CDR3 is 15 residues. V was cut by 0 bases and J by 4 bases, with 13 bases left in between. Looked up from germline, CDR1 is LNHNV and CDR2 is YYDKDF (reference sequence). The CDR3 DNA reads as TGTGCCACCAGCAGAGATGCACTCCCAAGTTACGAGCAGTACTTC. It yields the protein CATSRDALPSYEQYF.

This clonotype was detected many times. The rearrangement joins TRBV28 to TRBJ2-5; 7 bases are a match to TRBD1. J was trimmed by 3 bases and V by 6 bases; bases with no gene match: 7. The V gene's germline CDR1 is MDHEN and CDR2 SYDVKM. The CDR3 totals 14 residues. Here the CDR3 reads CASSWDSTEETQYF. CDR3 DNA sequence: TGTGCCAGCAGCTGGGACAGTACTGAAGAGACCCAGTACTTC.

The sample holds many counts of this clonotype. The V call is TRBV7-2, the J call TRBJ2-1; 12 bases line up with TRBD2. The CDR3 totals 15 residues. Germline lookup yields CDR1 SGHTA and CDR2 FQGNSA. Unmatched junction bases numbered 8, after V lost 6 bases and J lost 8 bases. The CDR3 region is CASRLATSGSYEQFF. The DNA of the CDR3 is TGTGCCAGCAGGCTAGCGACTAGCGGGAGCTATGAGCAGTTCTTC. The whole variable domain, remainder taken from reference TRBV7-2 and TRBJ2-1, is GAGVSQSPSNKVTEKGKDVELRCDPISGHTALYWYRQSLGQGLEFLIYFQGNSAPDKSGLPSDRFSAERTGGSVSTLTIQRTQQEDSAVYLCASRLATSGSYEQFFGPGTRLTVL.

This clonotype was found a few times. V is TRBV29-1 and J is TRBJ1-4; no clear D. CDR3 size: 12 residues. V was clipped by 0 bases and J by 7 bases, with 6 bases between them. Germline-derived CDR1 and CDR2 are SQVTM and ANQGSEA. This CDR3 reads CSVEDLGEKLFF. The CDR3 DNA follows: TGCAGCGTTGAAGATCTGGGTGAAAAACTGTTTTTT.

This clonotype appeared a few times. This chain connects TRBV29-1 to TRBJ2-2, with 9 bases that match TRBD1. V lost 7 bases to trimming and J lost 1 base; unmatched junction nucleotides: 7. Germline V gene sequence: CDR1 SQVTM, CDR2 ANQGSEA. The CDR3 spans 15 residues. CDR3 in DNA: TGCAGCGGTAGACAGGGGGACCGGAACACCGGGGAGCTGTTTTTT. This encodes CSGRQGDRNTGELFF.

There are many counts of this clonotype. This rearrangement joins TRBV6-2 or TRBV6-3 to TRBJ2-2; D gene unclear. Trimming cost V 7 bases and J 8 bases, with 14 bases left between them. This CDR3 comprises 13 residues. Germline lookup yields CDR1 MNHEY and CDR2 SVGEGT. The CDR3 bases are TGTGCCAGCATCCGGGCAGGCCGGGGGGAGCTGTTTTTT. This codes for CASIRAGRGELFF.

The rearrangement joins TRBV30 to TRBJ2-2, with 11 bases lining up with TRBD2. V dropped 1 base and J dropped 6; count of bases not matched to a gene: 1. CDR1 and CDR2 (germline): GTSNPN, SVGIG (reference sequence). The CDR3 length is 14 residues. The CDR3 loop reads CAWSEGLAAGELFF. The CDR3 DNA follows: TGTGCCTGGAGTGAGGGACTAGCGGCCGGGGAGCTGTTTTTT.

This clonotype has just a few counts. The germline gene is not matched at one end of the junction; a read error may be the cause. The chain uses TRBV4-2 and TRBJ2-3; 8 bases are shared with TRBD2. CDR1 and CDR2 (germline): LGHNA, YNFKEQ. The CDR3 runs to 16 residues. CDR3 protein: CANSPVIAGYTDTQYF. The CDR3 DNA sequence: TGTGCCAACAGCCCAGTCATAGCGGGATACACAGATACGCAGTATTTT.

J is TRBJ2-1 and V is TRBV18, with TRBD2 matching 9 bases. The CDR3 totals 15 residues. Germline-derived CDR1 and CDR2 are KGHSH and LQKENI. Trimming removed 3 bases from V and 7 bases from J; junction bases left unmatched: 7. CDR3 bases: TGTGCCAGCTCACCTGGGACTAGCCAGCCAAATGAGCAGTTCTTC. It yields the protein CASSPGTSQPNEQFF. The variable domain in full, completed from reference TRBV18 and TRBJ2-1, reads NAGVMQNPRHLVRRRGQEARLRCSPMKGHSHVYWYRQLPEEGLKFMVYLQKENIIDESGMPKERFSAEFPKEGPSILRIQQVVRGDSAAYFCASSPGTSQPNEQFFGPGTRLTVL.

The CDR3 coding sequence is TGTGCCAGCAGCTTAGCGCCGTCTAGCGCCGGCACCGGGGAGCTGTTTTTT. It yields the protein CASSLAPSSAGTGELFF. The genes are TRBV7-2 and TRBJ2-2, with D possibly TRBD2 on 6 matching bases. This CDR3 region has 17 residues. V dropped 0 bases and J dropped 4 bases, with 15 bases sitting between them. Germline V CDR1 and CDR2: SGHTA, FQGNSA.

This clonotype has at least ten counts. The chain couples TRBV12-3 or TRBV12-4 to TRBJ1-3, with 7 bases aligning to TRBD1. The CDR3 contains 15 residues. V shed 5 bases, J shed 2 bases, and the junction held 6 bases outside the gene matches. The CDR3 DNA reads as TGTGCCAGCAGTCCCAGGGGGAACGCTGGAAACACCATATATTTT. Its protein product is CASSPRGNAGNTIYF.

This clonotype has a count of ten or more. The V gene is TRBV7-2, the J gene TRBJ1-1; TRBD1 agrees at 9 bases. J lost 0 bases, V lost 5 bases, and 7 bases had no gene match. CDR1 and CDR2 from the germline V gene are SGHTA and FQGNSA. The length of the CDR3 is 16 residues. The CDR3 loop reads CASSPRTGALNTEAFF. Here the CDR3 DNA reads TGTGCCAGCAGCCCCAGGACAGGGGCCCTGAACACTGAAGCTTTCTTT.